This TCR beta chain was sequenced during a study of T cells after yellow fever vaccination. Study details: When fractions had low cell numbers, they were prepared with SMART-Seq v4 Ultra Low Input.

As regards this clonotype: What it binds is unknown.

A process of 5'RACE template switching, which added a universal primer site and UMIs, was used to make TCR cDNA. TCRdb independently ran MiXCR on the 5' RACE reads; one entry per CDR3 protein. The table records 450,000 to 650,000 distinct CDR3 sequences, roughly a fifth of them present only once. The study's findings and limits: One caveat is that FACS-sorted repertoires could contain abundant clonotypes contaminating from the bulk population. Post-booster repertoires again held most primary-vaccination clones (about 96% CD4, 88% CD8).

V gave up 2 bases and J gave up 4 bases, with 6 bases separating them. The CDR3 loop spans 12 amino acids. Per the germline V gene, CDR1 is GTSNPN and CDR2 is SVGIG (reference sequence). The receptor was derived from a man in his late teens or twenties who received the YFV17D yellow fever vaccine. This chain joins TRBV30 and TRBJ1-3, with no clear D. Sequencing used PBMCs, obtained less than 25 days after the first yellow fever vaccination. The CDR3 is CAWSPPGNTIYF. The DNA of the CDR3 is TGTGCCTGGAGTCCCCCCGGAAACACCATATATTTT.